This T cell receptor (beta chain) is drawn from a study of spatial heterogeneity in lung cancer. Study-wide background: Consistently, beta-chain sequences turned up in larger numbers than alpha-chain sequences did. Study results and caveats: Tumor TCRs that were ubiquitous and expanded showed up in blood more at resection than follow-up.

Every molecule of TCR cDNA had its own unique molecular identifier. Via MiXCR, TCRdb re-called the 5' RACE reads, giving one row per CDR3 protein. Among 40,000 or so distinct CDR3 sequences listed, 7.5% were seen once. CDR3 length: 15 amino acids. Germline values: CDR1 MNHNY, CDR2 SVGAGI (reference sequence). V shed 0 bases and J 7 bases; nucleotides not matched to a gene: 6. Indicated time point: sample taken at primary tumor resection. No cell sorting; template was whole RNA from tumor, lung tissue or PBMC. Donation came from over 60 patients with untreated early-stage non-small cell lung cancer. This clonotype was found a few times. What it binds is not known.

The V call is TRBV6-6, the J call TRBJ2-1; TRBD2 aligns across 7 bases. The sample here was PBMCs, taken at surgery. The source is a male donor with early-stage non-small cell lung cancer. The CDR3 nucleotides read TGTGCCAGCAGTTACTCTCGCGGGAGTAGAAATGAGCAGTTCTTC. It encodes CASSYSRGSRNEQFF.